This TCR beta chain was sequenced during a study of T-cell reconstitution after alpha-beta-depleted transplantation in children. Molecular barcoding with unique molecular identifiers was used for the TCRbeta library. TCRdb re-analysed the PCR reads in MiXCR, keeping a single row per CDR3 protein. The data show approximately 200,000 distinct CDR3 sequences, 13% to 15% seen once. The V gene end was trimmed by 3 bases and the J gene end by 2 bases; junction bases not matched to a gene: 4. Per germline, CDR1 KGHSH and CDR2 LQKENI. The CDR3 runs 15 residues. The sample holds many counts of this clonotype. The chain joins TRBV18 to TRBJ1-5; TRBD1 agrees at 7 bases. This clonotype was obtained from a human donor who donated a stem cell graft to a child with acute lymphoblastic leukemia. This specimen consisted of PBMCs from the stem cell graft donor, obtained from the stem cell graft. The CDR3 loop is CASSPDRVGNQPQHF. The CDR3 DNA is TGTGCCAGCTCACCCGACAGGGTAGGCAATCAGCCCCAGCATTTT. Filled out from reference TRBV18 and TRBJ1-5, the complete variable domain reads NAGVMQNPRHLVRRRGQEARLRCSPMKGHSHVYWYRQLPEEGLKFMVYLQKENIIDESGMPKERFSAEFPKEGPSILRIQQVVRGDSAAYFCASSPDRVGNQPQHFGDGTRLSIL.